The 19 T cell receptor beta chains given below trace back to one sample, sequenced in a study of cytomegalovirus exposure and HLA in healthy donors. The PCR employed 60 Vbeta primers together with 13 Jbeta primers. TCRdb keeps only in-frame clones here, not all; method: immunoSEQ multiplex PCR. The data hold about 120,000 clones, with roughly 76% observed a single time. Sequencing used PBMCs. The receptors were sampled from a man aged 25-45 years in good health and CMV-seronegative.

The chain is built from TRBV4-3 and TRBJ1-1, with D possibly TRBD1 on 5 matching bases. There are 15 residues in the CDR3. V gave up 0 bases and J gave up 5 bases, with 13 bases separating them. Germline lookup yields CDR1 LGHNA and CDR2 YSLEER. The CDR3 reads CASSQEGRAETEAFF. The CDR3 coding sequence is TGCGCCAGCAGCCAAGAGGGCAGGGCCGAGACTGAAGCTTTCTTT.

The chain links TRBV7-2 to TRBJ1-4; 7 nucleotides match TRBD1. CDR3 size: 13 residues. V lost 4 bases and J lost 8; bases outside the gene matches: 4. Germline CDR1 SGHTA, CDR2 FQGNSA. The CDR3, as DNA: TGTGCCAGCAGCTCCACAGGGGAAGAAAAACTGTTTTTT. Translating gives CASSSTGEEKLFF.

This sequence joins TRBV28 and TRBJ1-1, with D perhaps TRBD1 (6 bases). Per germline, CDR1 MDHEN and CDR2 SYDVKM. The CDR3 is 15 amino acids. V was clipped by 5 bases and J by 0 bases, with 13 bases between them. The DNA of the CDR3 is TGTGCCAGCAGTCCACAACAGGGACTGAACACTGAAGCTTTCTTT. Amino acid sequence: CASSPQQGLNTEAFF.

J is TRBJ1-1 and V is TRBV6-5; 8 bases align to TRBD1. Per germline, CDR1 MNHEY and CDR2 SVGAGI. V shed 0 bases and J 3 bases; nucleotides not matched to a gene: 3. The CDR3 covers 15 residues. The DNA of the CDR3 is TGTGCCAGCAGTTACTCCGGACAGGGTTACACTGAAGCTTTCTTT. This sequence encodes CASSYSGQGYTEAFF.

The rearrangement uses TRBV28 and TRBJ1-1, with a tentative D call TRBD1 (5 bases). The CDR3 length is 16 residues. The ends were cut back, 6 bases at V and 1 base at J, with 18 bases in the middle. Per the germline V gene, CDR1 is MDHEN and CDR2 is SYDVKM. The CDR3 DNA sequence: TGTGCCAGCAGCGGAGGGTTGGGGCGCGGGAACACTGAAGCTTTCTTT. It is translated as CASSGGLGRGNTEAFF.

This chain connects TRBV5-1 to TRBJ2-1; 9 bases align to TRBD2. V lost 2 bases to trimming and J lost 1 base; unmatched junction nucleotides: 10. CDR3 length: 18 residues. Germline V gives CDR1 SGHRS, CDR2 YFSETQ. CDR3 amino acids: CASSFGSASGGSYNEQFF. The CDR3 nucleotides are TGCGCCAGCAGCTTCGGATCCGCCAGCGGGGGGTCCTACAATGAGCAGTTCTTC.

CDR3: CASSEFLGPGYNEQFF. The CDR3 DNA is TGTGCCAGCAGCGAATTTCTAGGGCCGGGGTACAATGAGCAGTTCTTC. The chain couples TRBV14 to TRBJ2-1; perhaps TRBD2 as D (5 bases). The CDR3 has 16 residues. V was pared by 5 bases and J by 4 bases, with 18 bases between. CDR1 is SGHDN, CDR2 FVKESK, per germline.

This chain links TRBV2 with TRBJ2-7; D not certain. Per the germline V gene, CDR1 is SNHLY and CDR2 is FYNNEI. The CDR3 totals 12 residues. V shed 7 bases and J shed 4 bases, with 11 bases lying between them. The CDR3 DNA sequence: TGTGCCAGCACATCGCGGCCATACGAGCAGTACTTC. As protein: CASTSRPYEQYF.

This clone has more than one count but fewer than ten. The gene calls are TRBV30 and TRBJ2-7, with D perhaps TRBD2 (6 bases). The germline V and J ends were trimmed by 2 bases and 0 bases, with 14 bases remaining between them. The germline gives CDR1 GTSNPN, CDR2 SVGIG (reference sequence). The CDR3 is 15 residues long. CDR3 sequence (DNA): TGTGCCTGGAGTTCGCCGGGAGACAGCTCCTACGAGCAGTACTTC. This sequence encodes CAWSSPGDSSYEQYF.

The CDR3 here is CASSTRSGGWETQYF. The CDR3 region has the DNA TGTGCCAGCAGCACACGGTCGGGAGGATGGGAGACCCAGTACTTC. The chain couples TRBV7-9 to TRBJ2-5; 7 nucleotides agree with TRBD2. The CDR3 loop spans 15 amino acids. Trimming took 5 bases from V and 5 from J; bases not matched to a gene: 11. CDR1 is SEHNR, CDR2 FQNEAQ, per germline (reference sequence).

This clone was detected only a few times. This chain connects TRBV11-2 to TRBJ2-7; a weak D match, TRBD2 (6 bases). CDR3 size: 15 residues. Trimming removed 3 bases from V and 2 bases from J, with 14 bases in between. CDR1 and CDR2 (germline): SGHAT, FQNNGV. CDR3 DNA sequence: TGTGCCAGCAGCTTTGGGGCAGGAGGGACCTACGAGCAGTACTTC. Translation: CASSFGAGGTYEQYF.

This clone was counted between two and nine times. V usage is TRBV9 and J usage is TRBJ2-5; D possibly corresponds to TRBD1 (6 bases). The CDR3 loop spans 14 amino acids. The germline V gene has CDR1 SGDLS and CDR2 YYNGEE. Trimming pared 0 bases from V and 7 bases from J, leaving 13 bases between. This chain's CDR3 is CASSVEGTFGTQYF. For the CDR3, the DNA is TGTGCCAGCAGCGTAGAAGGGACATTCGGGACCCAGTACTTC.

Comment on this clone: One junction end disagrees with the germline gene, perhaps due to a read error. The chain combines TRBV5-6 with TRBJ2-6, with D possibly matching TRBD1 (5 bases). The CDR3 has 18 residues. From germline, CDR1 is SGHDT and CDR2 YYEEEE. In DNA form, the CDR3 reads TGTGTCAGCAGCCTACTACTACTCGACAGATCTGGGGCCAACGTCCTGACTTTC. This encodes CVSSLLLLDRSGANVLTF.

The gene calls are TRBV6-5 and TRBJ1-1, with unresolved D. The CDR3 runs to 14 residues. Germline CDR1 and CDR2: MNHEY and SVGAGI. V was trimmed by 7 bases and J by 7 bases, leaving 19 bases between them. The CDR3 region has the DNA TGTGCCAGCAACCTCGACCGGGGAACGAATGAAGCTTTCTTT. This translates into CASNLDRGTNEAFF.

The CDR3 coding sequence is TGCGCCAGCAGCCACCCCGGGAGGGGCGGGGGGAGCAGTGAGCAGTTCTTC. It specifies CASSHPGRGGGSSEQFF. The genes are TRBV5-1 and TRBJ2-1; 8 positions agree with TRBD2. The ends lost 4 bases at V and 9 bases at J; junction bases unmatched: 18. CDR1 is SGHRS, CDR2 YFSETQ, per germline. The CDR3 extends over 17 amino acids. Using reference TRBV5-1 and TRBJ2-1 for the parts outside the CDR3, the full variable domain is KAGVTQTPRYLIKTRGQQVTLSCSPISGHRSVSWYQQTPGQGLQFLFEYFSETQRNKGNFPGRFSGRQFSNSRSEMNVSTLELGDSALYLCASSHPGRGGGSSEQFFGPGTRLTVL.

The chain recombines TRBV19 with TRBJ1-1; unclear D gene. This CDR3 has 13 residues. Germline V lookup: CDR1 LNHDA, CDR2 SQIVND (reference sequence). V shed 5 bases and J shed 6 bases, with 13 bases lying between them. The CDR3 reads CASSSAVGAEAFF. The DNA for the CDR3 is TGTGCCAGTAGTTCCGCAGTGGGAGCTGAAGCTTTCTTT.

The CDR3 protein is CSVEEDPNTEAFF. The CDR3, as DNA: TGCAGCGTTGAGGAGGACCCGAACACTGAAGCTTTCTTT. The V and J genes are TRBV29-1 and TRBJ1-1; D is unresolved. CDR1 and CDR2 from the germline V gene are SQVTM and ANQGSEA. The CDR3 length is 13 residues. The ends were cut back, 3 bases at V and 1 base at J, with 9 bases in the middle.

This clone appeared a few times. The chain recombines TRBV6-4 with TRBJ2-3, with 10 nucleotides matching TRBD2. This CDR3 is built from 15 residues. The V gene end was trimmed by 7 bases and the J gene end by 4 bases; junction bases not matched to a gene: 8. CDR1 MRHNA and CDR2 SNTAGT come from the germline V gene. CDR3 sequence: CASKSSGTSADTQYF. The CDR3 region has the DNA TGTGCCAGCAAGAGTTCCGGGACTAGCGCAGATACGCAGTATTTT.

This chain links TRBV6-5 with TRBJ1-4, with D perhaps matching TRBD1 (6 bases). Trimming shortened V by 6 bases and J by 3 bases, and 14 bases separated the two germline ends. Per germline, CDR1 MNHEY and CDR2 SVGAGI. CDR3 length: 15 residues. CDR3 sequence reads: CASRTGGAANEKLFF. CDR3 sequence (DNA): TGTGCCAGCAGAACGGGGGGGGCTGCTAATGAAAAACTGTTTTTT.